This entry lists 7 T cell receptor beta chains sequenced from one sample in a study of a mutant IDH1 vaccine in newly diagnosed glioma. The antigens these receptors bind are not known. Time point noted: week 23, last vaccination. Every vaccination contained 300 ug of the mutant IDH1 20-mer peptide and was paired with topical imiquimod. Clones were sequenced by immunoSEQ multiplex PCR, and TCRdb holds only the in-frame ones, with some missing. The profile covers tens of thousands of clones, with approximately 72% appearing a single time and roughly 4.8% taken by the ten largest. The starting material was PBMCs, obtained from a glioma patient whose treatment included an IDH1 peptide vaccine. Receptors originate from a man in his forties or fifties with glioma.

The V call is TRBV28, the J call TRBJ1-1; D uncertain. Germline values: CDR1 MDHEN, CDR2 SYDVKM. V lost 7 bases and J lost 11, with 14 bases in between. CDR3 length: 11 residues. The CDR3 DNA is TGTGCCAGCACCCCGGGCCGGGAGGCTTTCTTT. It codes for CASTPGREAFF.

The chain is built from TRBV30 and TRBJ1-1; 7 nucleotides align to TRBD1. J was trimmed by 2 bases and V by 2 bases; bases with no gene match: 5. CDR3 size: 14 residues. Germline values: CDR1 GTSNPN, CDR2 SVGIG (reference sequence). CDR3 residues: CAWSSGTENTEAFF. The DNA for the CDR3 is TGTGCCTGGAGTAGCGGGACAGAAAACACTGAAGCTTTCTTT.

DNA for the CDR3: TGTGCCAGTAGACTTGGGCGTCCTGGGGCCAACGTCCTGACTTTC. Translating it yields CASRLGRPGANVLTF. This rearrangement joins TRBV19 to TRBJ2-6, with no clear D. Germline CDR1 is LNHDA and CDR2 is SQIVND (reference sequence). V was cut by 6 bases and J by 2 bases, with 11 bases left in between. This CDR3 has 15 amino acids.

This clone appeared a single time. The chain has TRBV6-6 and TRBJ2-7; D could derive from TRBD1 or TRBD2 (5 bases each). The CDR3 has 16 amino acids. Germline assignment: CDR1 MNHNY and CDR2 SVGAGI (reference sequence). V lost 6 bases to trimming and J lost 1 base, with 19 bases between them. CDR3 nucleotide sequence: TGTGCCAGCAGCACCGGGACCCTGAGGAAATCCTACGAGCAGTACTTC. Translated: CASSTGTLRKSYEQYF.

The V gene is TRBV5-1, the J gene TRBJ1-3; D possibly corresponds to TRBD1 (5 bases). Germline V gene lookup returns CDR1 SGHRS and CDR2 YFSETQ. Trimming shortened V by 3 bases and J by 0 bases, and 10 bases separated the two germline ends. The CDR3 consists of 15 residues. The CDR3, as DNA: TGCGCCAGCAGCTCTTCCGGGGCCTCTGGAAACACCATATATTTT. Translating it yields CASSSSGASGNTIYF.

With regard to this clone: A junction boundary mismatches the germline segment, possibly from a read error. The chain carries TRBV7-7 and TRBJ2-5; 7 bases align to TRBD1. Germline V gives CDR1 SSHAT, CDR2 FNYEAQ (reference sequence). The CDR3 contains 13 residues. The CDR3 loop reads CASSKQGTETQYF. The CDR3 DNA is TGTGCTAGCAGCAAACAGGGGACGGAGACCCAGTACTTC.

The V gene is TRBV6-1, the J gene TRBJ1-1, with 7 bases identical to TRBD1. The germline gives CDR1 MNHNS, CDR2 SASEGT. V lost 3 bases and J lost 9; bases outside the gene matches: 7. The CDR3 is 13 amino acids. The CDR3 DNA sequence: TGTGCCAGCAGTGACCATGCGACAGGGAAAGCTTTCTTT. Its translation: CASSDHATGKAFF.